This T cell receptor (beta chain) was recovered during a study of cytomegalovirus exposure and HLA in healthy donors. General observations from the study: High specificity and sensitivity for cytomegalovirus status were reported for the classifier. It was found in a later analysis that first-cohort TCR clusters tended to co-occur in the 100 to 150 validation repertoires. Many donors shared some public TCRs, even though most TCR sequences were rare.

Here immunoSEQ multiplex PCR was the method, and the copy in TCRdb shows in-frame clones only, minus some. The table records 130,000 or so clones, nearly 90% of them present only once. CDR1 is SGDLS, CDR2 YYNGEE, per germline. This CDR3 region has 18 residues. Trimming pared 0 bases from V and 2 bases from J, leaving 19 bases between. For this clone: Its cognate antigen is unknown.

V is TRBV9 and J is TRBJ2-3; a weak D match, TRBD1 (7 bases). The receptor was derived from a man between 25 and 39 years old in good health and CMV-seronegative. Sequenced material: PBMCs. CDR3 DNA sequence: TGTGCCAGCAGCGTAGGGTTTAGGGGGGACAGACCCACAGATACGCAGTATTTT. Protein sequence: CASSVGFRGDRPTDTQYF. The variable domain in full, with the rest retrieved from reference TRBV9 and TRBJ2-3, is DSGVTQTPKHLITATGQRVTLRCSPRSGDLSVYWYQQSLDQGLQFLIQYYNGEERAKGNILERFSAQQFPDLHSELNLSSLELGDSALYFCASSVGFRGDRPTDTQYFGPGTRLTVL.